The following is a TCR beta chain sequence with its context. TCRdb's copy holds only in-frame clones and misses some; the assay was immunoSEQ multiplex PCR. The sample holds some 220,000 clones, 85% to 95% seen once. This entry belongs to a study of control samples from healthy donors and cancer patients. The sequencing input was blood. The TCR originated in a man aged 45-65 years in good health.

CDR3 DNA: TGTGCCAGCAGTGAAGCCGCAGGGGCGAATTCACCCCTCCACTTT. It is translated as CASSEAAGANSPLHF. The rearrangement links TRBV6-1 to TRBJ1-6; possibly TRBD1 for D (6 bases). The CDR3 extends over 15 amino acids. Looked up from germline, CDR1 is MNHNS and CDR2 is SASEGT. V was pared by 0 bases and J by 7 bases, with 10 bases between.